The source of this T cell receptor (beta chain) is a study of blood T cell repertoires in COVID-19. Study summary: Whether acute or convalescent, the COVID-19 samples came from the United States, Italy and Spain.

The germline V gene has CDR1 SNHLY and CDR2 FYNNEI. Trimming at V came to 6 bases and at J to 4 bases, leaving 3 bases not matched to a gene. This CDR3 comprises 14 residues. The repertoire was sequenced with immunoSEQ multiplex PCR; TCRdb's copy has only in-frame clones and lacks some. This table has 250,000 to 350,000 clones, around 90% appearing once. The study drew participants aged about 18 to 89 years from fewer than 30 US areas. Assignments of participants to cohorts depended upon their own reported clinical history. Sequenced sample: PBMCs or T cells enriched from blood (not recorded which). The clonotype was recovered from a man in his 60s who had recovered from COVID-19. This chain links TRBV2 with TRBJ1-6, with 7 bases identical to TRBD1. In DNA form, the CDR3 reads TGTGCCAGCAGATACAGGGGATATAATTCACCCCTCCACTTT. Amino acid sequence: CASRYRGYNSPLHF.